This T cell receptor beta chain was identified during a study of vaccination and CD4 T cells after COVID-19. General study results and limits: Reactive clonotype counts went from median approximately 23 after infection to a few dozen after vaccination, nonsignificantly. Convalescent patients showed a median approximately 89% of reactive clones that were seen only post-vaccination.

This clonotype turned up a few times. Its target is not known. Germline V CDR1 and CDR2: LNHDA, SQIVND (reference sequence). The CDR3 totals 13 residues. V dropped 3 bases and J dropped 1 base, with 6 bases sitting between them. Cultured CD4+ T-cell DNA underwent Oncomine TCR Beta short-read sequencing. TCRdb ran MiXCR on the PCR reads and lists one entry per CDR3 protein. The table lists some 19,000 distinct CDR3 sequences, approximately 39% of them singletons, with around an eighth in the top ten. Treatment in this sample: approximately 11-day PBMC culture with coronavirus spike peptide pools or control peptides (ViraFEST assay).

This chain links TRBV19 with TRBJ1-1; no reliable D call. Material: cultured CD4+ T cells from blood. The receptor comes from a human donor with COVID-19. The CDR3 DNA reads TGTGCCAGTAGTATCGCCAGGAACACTGAAGCTTTCTTT. It translates to CASSIARNTEAFF.